The 8 T cell receptor beta chains given below trace back to one sample, sequenced in a study of vaccination effects on CD4 cells after COVID-19. The assay was immunoSEQ multiplex PCR, and TCRdb's table has in-frame clones only and misses some. Among about 17,000 clones listed, nearly 75% were seen once. Before any sequencing was done, the ViraFEST assay used viral peptide pools to expand antigen-specific CD4+ T cells. Cultured cells yielded isolated CD4+ T cells after 10 days. A PCR test confirmed that the person had SARS-CoV-2 infection between March and December 2020. BNT162b2 vaccine or mRNA-1273 vaccine was given to participants in two doses. What these receptors recognize is not known. Sequenced here: CD4+ T cells from PBMCs cultured with SARS-CoV-2 spike peptides, sampled after COVID-19 vaccination. The receptors originated from a human donor who had a prior SARS-CoV-2 infection.

This chain joins TRBV10-3 and TRBJ2-1; 12 bases line up with TRBD2. CDR3 size: 18 residues. The V gene end was trimmed by 2 bases and the J gene end by 2 bases; junction bases not matched to a gene: 7. Germline CDR1 and CDR2: ENHRY and SYGVKD. CDR3 in amino acids: CAISEPPGLAGPYNEQFF. The CDR3 DNA is TGTGCCATCAGTGAGCCCCCGGGACTAGCGGGTCCCTACAATGAGCAGTTCTTC.

The genes are TRBV4-2 and TRBJ2-1; 9 bases fit TRBD1. The ends lost 1 base at V and 9 bases at J; junction bases unmatched: 7. The germline V gene has CDR1 LGHNA and CDR2 YNFKEQ. The length of the CDR3 is 15 residues. The CDR3 DNA reads TGTGCCAGCAGCCAAGTTATGACAGGGGGTACTGAGCAGTTCTTC. Translation gives CASSQVMTGGTEQFF.

The chain carries TRBV7-9 and TRBJ2-1; D ambiguous. The CDR3 is made up of 15 amino acids. Trimming pared 2 bases from V and 0 bases from J, leaving 8 bases between. Germline CDR1 and CDR2: SEHNR and FQNEAQ (reference sequence). The CDR3 coding sequence is TGTGCCAGCAGCTTATCCCAACACTCCTACAATGAGCAGTTCTTC. Translation: CASSLSQHSYNEQFF.

V gene TRBV25-1 combines with J gene TRBJ1-1, with no clear D. The V gene lost 6 bases and the J gene lost 0 bases, with 17 bases spanning the gap. The CDR3 extends over 16 amino acids. Germline-derived CDR1 and CDR2 are MGHDK and SYGVNS. CDR3 sequence (DNA): TGTGCCAGCAGAGCGCCCCCGGGCCTCATGAACACTGAAGCTTTCTTT. Its protein product is CASRAPPGLMNTEAFF. The complete variable domain, with remaining parts taken from reference TRBV25-1 and TRBJ1-1, reads EADIYQTPRYLVIGTGKKITLECSQTMGHDKMYWYQQDPGMELHLIHYSYGVNSTEKGDLSSESTVSRIRTEHFPLTLESARPSHTSQYLCASRAPPGLMNTEAFFGQGTRLTVV.

This clone was found once. The rearrangement uses TRBV2 and TRBJ1-1; the D is unclear. This CDR3 is built from 14 residues. V lost 11 bases and J 3 bases, leaving 19 bases between the germline ends. The germline CDR1 and CDR2 sequences are SNHLY and FYNNEI. CDR3 amino acids: CAPMGREVDTEAFF. The DNA of the CDR3 is TGTGCCCCCATGGGGAGGGAGGTGGACACTGAAGCTTTCTTT.

This clone was picked up a small number of times. CDR3 nucleotide sequence: TGTGCCAGCAGCCCCAAGTCACTAGCTGTATCCTACGAGCAGTACTTC. This codes for CASSPKSLAVSYEQYF. The gene calls are TRBV5-6 and TRBJ2-7, with D possibly being TRBD2 (6 bases). This CDR3 has 16 amino acids. Germline V CDR1 and CDR2: SGHDT, YYEEEE. Between the trimmed V and J ends, which lost 4 bases and 1 base, there was a span of 18 bases. The variable domain in full, completed from reference TRBV5-6 and TRBJ2-7, reads DAGVTQSPTHLIKTRGQQVTLRCSPKSGHDTVSWYQQALGQGPQFIFQYYEEEERQRGNFPDRFSGHQFPNYSSELNVNALLLGDSALYLCASSPKSLAVSYEQYFGPGTRLTVT.

This clone was observed a handful of times. One junction end does not reproduce the germline sequence, and a read error may be involved. This rearrangement joins TRBV7-7 to TRBJ2-7, with TRBD2 matching 7 bases. Germline loops: CDR1 SSHAT, CDR2 FNYEAQ (reference sequence). This CDR3 is 13 amino acids long. The CDR3 nucleotides read TGTGCTAGCAGCAATCTGGGGGGGGACGAGCAGTACTTC. Translation: CASSNLGGDEQYF.

The rearrangement links TRBV2 to TRBJ1-1, with 7 nucleotides matching TRBD1. J gave up 1 base and V 2 bases, and 4 bases lay outside the gene matches. The CDR3 runs 15 residues. Germline CDR1 and CDR2: SNHLY and FYNNEI. The CDR3 is CASSELPGGNTEAFF. CDR3 nucleotides: TGTGCCAGCAGTGAATTGCCAGGGGGGAACACTGAAGCTTTCTTT.